This T cell receptor (beta chain) was captured in a study of human T cells and chemical hapten exposure. Study-wide background: Yields of TCR per sample differed, chiefly owing to small differences in pooled library volume.

The library labeled individual cDNA molecules by adding unique molecular identifiers to them. Source study methods: The number of TCRs in each sample had a median of about 96,000 and spanned about 20,000 to 690,600. TCRdb reprocessed the RACE reads with MiXCR, giving one entry per CDR3 protein. TCRdb's processing, not the authors', yielded these V and J calls. The data show 80,000 to 100,000 distinct CDR3 sequences, about 8.6% seen once. Time point meaning: healthy volunteer bleed at 2 weeks. Total RNA extraction was carried out from unfractionated whole blood. This clonotype came up many times. This CDR3 is 18 amino acids long. The V gene lost 2 bases and the J gene lost 5 bases, with 22 bases spanning the gap. Germline V lookup: CDR1 MDHEN, CDR2 SYDVKM.

The V and J genes are TRBV28 and TRBJ2-1; D is tentatively TRBD1 or TRBD2 (6 bases each). The sequence was obtained from a female donor in good health. Some clones in this sample may be carry-over from other donors' samples. The sample comprised whole blood. The CDR3 is CASSLDRDTGAYNNEQFF. The CDR3 region has the DNA TGTGCCAGCAGTTTAGACCGGGACACGGGAGCTTATAACAATGAGCAGTTCTTC. Combining the CDR3 with reference TRBV28 and TRBJ2-1 gives the whole variable domain DVKVTQSSRYLVKRTGEKVFLECVQDMDHENMFWYRQDPGLGLRLIYFSYDVKMKEKGDIPEGYSVSREKKERFSLILESASTNQTSMYLCASSLDRDTGAYNNEQFFGPGTRLTVL.